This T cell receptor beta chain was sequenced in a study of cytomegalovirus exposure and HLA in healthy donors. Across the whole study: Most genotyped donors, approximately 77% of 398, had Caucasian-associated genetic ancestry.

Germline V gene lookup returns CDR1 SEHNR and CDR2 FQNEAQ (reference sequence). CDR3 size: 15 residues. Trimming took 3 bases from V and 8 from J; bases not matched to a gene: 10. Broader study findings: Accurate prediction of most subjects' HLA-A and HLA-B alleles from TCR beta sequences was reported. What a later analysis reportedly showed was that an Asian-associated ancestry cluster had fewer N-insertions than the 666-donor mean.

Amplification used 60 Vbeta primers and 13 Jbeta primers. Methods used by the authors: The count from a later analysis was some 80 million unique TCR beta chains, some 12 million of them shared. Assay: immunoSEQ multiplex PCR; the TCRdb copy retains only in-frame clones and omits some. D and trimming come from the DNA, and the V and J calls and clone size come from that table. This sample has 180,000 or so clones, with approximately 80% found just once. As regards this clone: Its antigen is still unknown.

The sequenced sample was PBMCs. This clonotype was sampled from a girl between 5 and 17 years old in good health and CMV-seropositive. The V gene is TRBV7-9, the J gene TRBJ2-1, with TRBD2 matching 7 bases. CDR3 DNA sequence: TGTGCCAGCAGCTTTAGGTGGGAGGGCCTCGATGAGCAGTTCTTC. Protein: CASSFRWEGLDEQFF.